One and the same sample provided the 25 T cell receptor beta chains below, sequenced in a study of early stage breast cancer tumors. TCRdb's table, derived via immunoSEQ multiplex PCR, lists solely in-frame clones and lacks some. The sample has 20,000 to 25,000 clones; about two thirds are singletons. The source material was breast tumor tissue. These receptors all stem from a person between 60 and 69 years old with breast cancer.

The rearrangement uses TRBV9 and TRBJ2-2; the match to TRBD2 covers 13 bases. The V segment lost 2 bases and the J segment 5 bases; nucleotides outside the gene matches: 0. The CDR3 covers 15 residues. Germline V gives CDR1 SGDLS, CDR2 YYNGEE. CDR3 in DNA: TGTGCCAGCAGCGTGACTAGCGGGGGGACCGGGGAGCTGTTTTTT. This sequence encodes CASSVTSGGTGELFF.

The CDR3 nucleotides are TGTGCCAGCAGCGTTAGACTAGGGGTCGGGGAGCTGTTTTTT. Translation: CASSVRLGVGELFF. This chain uses TRBV9 with TRBJ2-2; weak D call: TRBD2 (6 bases). Germline CDR1 SGDLS, CDR2 YYNGEE. Trimming cost V 2 bases and J 7 bases, with 12 bases left between them. The CDR3 totals 14 residues.

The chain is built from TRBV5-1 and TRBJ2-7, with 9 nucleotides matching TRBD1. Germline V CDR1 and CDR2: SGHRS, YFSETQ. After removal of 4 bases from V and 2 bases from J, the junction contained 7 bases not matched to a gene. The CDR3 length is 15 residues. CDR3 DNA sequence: TGCGCCAGCAGCGACGGACAGGGGACCGCCTACGAGCAGTACTTC. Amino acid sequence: CASSDGQGTAYEQYF.

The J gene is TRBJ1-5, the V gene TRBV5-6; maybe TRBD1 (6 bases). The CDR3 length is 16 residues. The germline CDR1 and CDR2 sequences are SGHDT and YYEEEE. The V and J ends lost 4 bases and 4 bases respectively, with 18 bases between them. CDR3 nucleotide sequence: TGTGCCAGCAGCCGTAAAGCGACAGGCTGGAATCAGCCCCAGCATTTT. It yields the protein CASSRKATGWNQPQHF.

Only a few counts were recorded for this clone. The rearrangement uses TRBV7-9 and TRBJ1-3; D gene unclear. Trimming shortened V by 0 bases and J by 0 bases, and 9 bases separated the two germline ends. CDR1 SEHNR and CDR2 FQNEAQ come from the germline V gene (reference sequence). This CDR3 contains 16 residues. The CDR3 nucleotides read TGTGCCAGCAGCTTAGCGGGGAGTTACTCTGGAAACACCATATATTTT. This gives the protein CASSLAGSYSGNTIYF.

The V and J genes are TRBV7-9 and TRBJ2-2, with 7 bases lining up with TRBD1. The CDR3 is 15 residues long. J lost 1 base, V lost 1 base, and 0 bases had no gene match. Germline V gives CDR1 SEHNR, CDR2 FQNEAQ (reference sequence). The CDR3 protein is CASSLGTGNTGELFF. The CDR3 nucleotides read TGTGCCAGCAGCTTAGGGACAGGGAACACCGGGGAGCTGTTTTTT.

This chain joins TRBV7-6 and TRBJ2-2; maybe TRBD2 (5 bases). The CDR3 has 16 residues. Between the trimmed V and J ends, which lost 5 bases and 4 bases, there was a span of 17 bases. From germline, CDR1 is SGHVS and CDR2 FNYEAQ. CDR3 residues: CASSPGSATSTGELFF. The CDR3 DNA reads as TGTGCCAGCAGCCCCGGCTCAGCAACTAGCACCGGGGAGCTGTTTTTT.

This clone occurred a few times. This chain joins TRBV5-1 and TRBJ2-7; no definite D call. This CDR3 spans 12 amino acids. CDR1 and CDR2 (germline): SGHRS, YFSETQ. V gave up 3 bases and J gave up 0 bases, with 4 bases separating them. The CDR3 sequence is CASSSDSYEQYF. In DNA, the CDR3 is TGCGCCAGCAGCTCAGACTCCTACGAGCAGTACTTC.

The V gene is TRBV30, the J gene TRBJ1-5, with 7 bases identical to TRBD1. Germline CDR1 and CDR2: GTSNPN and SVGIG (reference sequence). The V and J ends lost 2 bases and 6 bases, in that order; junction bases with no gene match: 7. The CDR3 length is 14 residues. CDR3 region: CAWSKTGFGQPQHF. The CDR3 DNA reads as TGTGCCTGGAGTAAGACAGGGTTTGGTCAGCCCCAGCATTTT.

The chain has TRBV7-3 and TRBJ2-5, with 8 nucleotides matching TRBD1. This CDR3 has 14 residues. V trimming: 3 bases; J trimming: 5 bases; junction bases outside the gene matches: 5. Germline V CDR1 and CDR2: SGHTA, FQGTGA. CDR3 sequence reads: CASSLTGVAETQYF. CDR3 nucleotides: TGTGCCAGCAGCTTGACAGGGGTTGCGGAGACCCAGTACTTC. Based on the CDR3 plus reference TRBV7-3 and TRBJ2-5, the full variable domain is GAGVSQTPSNKVTEKGKYVELRCDPISGHTALYWYRQSLGQGPEFLIYFQGTGAADDSGLPNDRFFAVRPEGSVSTLKIQRTERGDSAVYLCASSLTGVAETQYFGPGTRLLVL.

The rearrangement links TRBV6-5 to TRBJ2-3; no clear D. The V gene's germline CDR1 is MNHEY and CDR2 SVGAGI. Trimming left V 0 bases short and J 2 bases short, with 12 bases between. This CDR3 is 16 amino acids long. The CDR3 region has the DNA TGTGCCAGCAGTTACTCGAGGTCAGAGTACACAGATACGCAGTATTTT. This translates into CASSYSRSEYTDTQYF.

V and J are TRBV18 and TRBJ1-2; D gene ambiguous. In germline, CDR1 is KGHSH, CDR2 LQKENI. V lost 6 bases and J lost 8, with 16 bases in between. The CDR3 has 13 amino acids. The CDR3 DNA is TGTGCCAGCTCCCTAAACACCGGAGAAGGCTACACCTTC. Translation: CASSLNTGEGYTF.

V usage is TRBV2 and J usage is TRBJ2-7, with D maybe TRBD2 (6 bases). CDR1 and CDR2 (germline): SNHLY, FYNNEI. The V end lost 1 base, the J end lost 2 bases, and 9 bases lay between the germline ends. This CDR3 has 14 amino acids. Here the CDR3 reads CASSEVGGAYEQYF. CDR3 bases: TGTGCCAGCAGTGAAGTTGGCGGGGCCTACGAGCAGTACTTC.

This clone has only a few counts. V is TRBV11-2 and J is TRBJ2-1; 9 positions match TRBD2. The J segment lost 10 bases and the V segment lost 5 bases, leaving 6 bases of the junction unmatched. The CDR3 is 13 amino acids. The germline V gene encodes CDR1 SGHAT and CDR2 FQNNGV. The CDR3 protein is CASSPLAGEEQFF. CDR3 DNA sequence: TGTGCCAGCAGCCCGTTAGCGGGAGAGGAGCAGTTCTTC.

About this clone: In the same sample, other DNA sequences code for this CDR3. The CDR3 DNA reads as TGTGCCAGTAAAGGACAGGGGGCTGGCTACACCTTC. Its protein product is CASKGQGAGYTF. The gene calls are TRBV28 and TRBJ1-2, with 11 bases identical to TRBD1. CDR3 length: 12 residues. J gave up 7 bases and V 9 bases, and 4 bases lay outside the gene matches. Looked up from germline, CDR1 is MDHEN and CDR2 is SYDVKM.

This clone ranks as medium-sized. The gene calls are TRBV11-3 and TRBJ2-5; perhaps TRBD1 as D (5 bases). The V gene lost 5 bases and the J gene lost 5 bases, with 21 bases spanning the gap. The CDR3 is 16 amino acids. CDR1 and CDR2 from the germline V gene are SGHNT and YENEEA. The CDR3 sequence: CASSPGMGRVEETQYF. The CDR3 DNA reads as TGTGCCAGCAGCCCCGGCATGGGCAGGGTTGAGGAGACCCAGTACTTC.

The CDR3 bases are TGTGCCTGGAGTTTGCGGGGACAGCCCTCTGGAAACACCATATATTTT. Encoded protein: CAWSLRGQPSGNTIYF. The chain combines TRBV30 with TRBJ1-3, with 7 bases fitting TRBD1. The J segment lost 0 bases and the V segment lost 2 bases, leaving 7 bases of the junction unmatched. CDR3 size: 16 residues. In germline, CDR1 is GTSNPN, CDR2 SVGIG (reference sequence).

CDR3 amino acids: CASSTTGSSYEQYF. The CDR3 nucleotides are TGTGCCAGCAGCACAACAGGGAGCTCCTACGAGCAGTACTTC. The chain combines TRBV7-9 with TRBJ2-7, with D possibly matching TRBD1 (6 bases). CDR3 length equals 14 residues. The V end was cut by 5 bases, the J end by 0 bases, with 11 bases between. Germline V CDR1 and CDR2: SEHNR, FQNEAQ (reference sequence).

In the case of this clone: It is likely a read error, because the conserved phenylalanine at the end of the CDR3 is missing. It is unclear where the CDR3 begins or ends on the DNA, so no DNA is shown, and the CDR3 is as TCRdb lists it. The CDR3 loop is CSAPPRTPPG. The chain uses TRBV20-1 and TRBJ2-7; the table's D gene call, TRBD2, was not cross checked with the DNA. With termini counted, the CDR3 has 10 amino acids. Germline CDR1 is DFQATT and CDR2 is SNEGSKA (reference sequence).

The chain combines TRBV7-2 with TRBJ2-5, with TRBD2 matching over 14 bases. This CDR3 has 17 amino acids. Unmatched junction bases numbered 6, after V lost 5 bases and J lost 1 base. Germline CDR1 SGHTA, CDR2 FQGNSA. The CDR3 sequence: CASSPQGTSGSQETQYF. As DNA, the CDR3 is TGTGCCAGCAGCCCTCAAGGGACTAGCGGGAGCCAAGAGACCCAGTACTTC.

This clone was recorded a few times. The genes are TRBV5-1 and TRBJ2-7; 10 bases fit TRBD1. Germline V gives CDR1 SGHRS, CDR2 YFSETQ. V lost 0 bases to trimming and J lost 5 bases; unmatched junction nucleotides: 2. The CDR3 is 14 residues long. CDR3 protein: CASSLEGQGNEQYF. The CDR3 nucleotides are TGCGCCAGCAGCTTGGAGGGACAGGGGAACGAGCAGTACTTC. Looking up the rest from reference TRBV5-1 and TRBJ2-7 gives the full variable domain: KAGVTQTPRYLIKTRGQQVTLSCSPISGHRSVSWYQQTPGQGLQFLFEYFSETQRNKGNFPGRFSGRQFSNSRSEMNVSTLELGDSALYLCASSLEGQGNEQYFGPGTRLTVT.

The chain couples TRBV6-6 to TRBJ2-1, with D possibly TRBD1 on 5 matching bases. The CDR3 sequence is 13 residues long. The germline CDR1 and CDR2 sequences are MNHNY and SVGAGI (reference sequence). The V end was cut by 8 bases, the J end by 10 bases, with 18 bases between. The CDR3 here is CASFPSGRSEQFF. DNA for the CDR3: TGTGCCAGCTTTCCCTCAGGGCGAAGCGAGCAGTTCTTC.

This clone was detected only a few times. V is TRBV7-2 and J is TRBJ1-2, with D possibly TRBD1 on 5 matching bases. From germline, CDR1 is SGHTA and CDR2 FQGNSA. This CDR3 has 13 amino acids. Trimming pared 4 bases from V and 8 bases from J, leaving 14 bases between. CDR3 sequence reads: CASSSSGRYGYTF. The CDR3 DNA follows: TGTGCCAGCAGCTCATCAGGGCGATACGGCTACACCTTC.

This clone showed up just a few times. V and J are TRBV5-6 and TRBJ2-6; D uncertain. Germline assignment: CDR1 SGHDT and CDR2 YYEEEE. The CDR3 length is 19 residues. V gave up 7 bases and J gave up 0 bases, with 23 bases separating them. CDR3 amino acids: CASFTRPGSNLSGANVLTF. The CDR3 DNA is TGTGCCAGCTTCACGCGCCCCGGGTCCAACCTCTCTGGGGCCAACGTCCTGACTTTC.

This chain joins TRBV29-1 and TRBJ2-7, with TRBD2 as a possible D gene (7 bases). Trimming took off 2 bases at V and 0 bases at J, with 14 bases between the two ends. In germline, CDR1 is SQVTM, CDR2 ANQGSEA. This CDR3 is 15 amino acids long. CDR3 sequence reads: CSVELGGADSYEQYF. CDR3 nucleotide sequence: TGCAGCGTTGAATTGGGGGGGGCAGACTCCTACGAGCAGTACTTC.